These T cell receptor beta chains were read from a single sample in a study of blood T cell repertoires in COVID-19. The protocol was immunoSEQ multiplex PCR, while the TCRdb copy is restricted to in-frame clones and leaves out a portion. The table has 80,000 to 100,000 clones, 75% to 95% seen once. The sample was peripheral blood. These receptors originate from a man aged 55 to 70 with acute or convalescent COVID-19. CDR3s include the opening cysteine and the closing phenylalanine or tryptophan. D genes are given only for firm matches. A clone size is listed for some rows: how often the clone was seen (once, few, many), or a class if it is expanded.

TRBV19	16	TRBJ2-2	-	once	TGTGCCAGTAGTTATAGGTTGGGGGCCAACACCGGGGAGCTGTTTTTT	CASSYRLGANTGELFF
TRBV20-1	14	TRBJ2-3	-	-	TGCAGTGCTAGTGGCACCCGGTACACAGATACGCAGTATTTT	CSASGTRYTDTQYF
TRBV6-1	16	TRBJ2-2	-	-	TGTGCCAGCAGTGATTTTTGGACAGAGACTACCGGGGAGCTGTTTTTT	CASSDFWTETTGELFF
TRBV7-2	15	TRBJ2-3	-	-	TGTGCCAGCAGCCCCGACTACCTGAGCACAGATACGCAGTATTTT	CASSPDYLSTDTQYF
TRBV5-1	15	TRBJ1-1	TRBD1	-	TGCGCCAGCAGCTTGCAACAGGGGGCGAACACTGAAGCTTTCTTT	CASSLQQGANTEAFF
TRBV24-1	15	TRBJ2-3	TRBD1	-	TGTGCCACCAGTGACCCGGGACAGGGGACAGATACGCAGTATTTT	CATSDPGQGTDTQYF
TRBV19	15	TRBJ1-2	-	-	TGTGCCAGTAGTCTGGGGGGGTTCGCGGACTATGGCTACACCTTC	CASSLGGFADYGYTF
TRBV19	15	TRBJ1-5	-	-	TGTGCCAGTATGTCGGGGGTCCAACGGGTTCAGCCCCAGCATTTT	CASMSGVQRVQPQHF
TRBV5-4	16	TRBJ1-6	-	-	TGTGCCAGCAGCACCACAGGGACGGGATATAATTCACCCCTCCACTTT	CASSTTGTGYNSPLHF
TRBV5-1	14	TRBJ2-3	-	-	TGCGCCAGCAGCTTCCCAGGGGGCACAGATACGCAGTATTTT	CASSFPGGTDTQYF
TRBV25-1	15	TRBJ1-2	TRBD1	-	TGTGCCAGCAGTGAGCAGAACATGGGACAGGGGGACTACACCTTC	CASSEQNMGQGDYTF
TRBV18	17	TRBJ1-6	TRBD1	-	TGTGCCAGCTCACCGCAGGACAGGGGGCTTGTTAATTCACCCCTCCACTTT	CASSPQDRGLVNSPLHF
TRBV7-2	15	TRBJ1-1	TRBD1	-	TGTGCCAGCAGCTTACGACAGGGTCTGAACACTGAAGCTTTCTTT	CASSLRQGLNTEAFF